The clone carrying this TCR beta chain was observed once. This record belongs to a study of T cell responses to AZD1222 COVID-19 vaccine. Produced via immunoSEQ multiplex PCR; TCRdb's table is partial and in-frame only. The profile shows 100,000 to 130,000 clones, around 90% of them singletons. Trimming took 3 bases from V and 5 from J, leaving 11 bases between them. The CDR3 consists of 13 residues. Germline V CDR1 and CDR2: SGHRS, YFSETQ. This sample comprised peripheral blood, obtained on day 0 of AZD1222 vaccination. This sequence was found in an adult in good health. The V call is TRBV5-1, the J call TRBJ2-5; D possibly matches TRBD1 or TRBD2 (5 bases each). CDR3 nucleotide sequence: TGCGCCAGCAGCTATGGGGGTGGGGAGACCCAGTACTTC. The encoded protein is CASSYGGGETQYF.